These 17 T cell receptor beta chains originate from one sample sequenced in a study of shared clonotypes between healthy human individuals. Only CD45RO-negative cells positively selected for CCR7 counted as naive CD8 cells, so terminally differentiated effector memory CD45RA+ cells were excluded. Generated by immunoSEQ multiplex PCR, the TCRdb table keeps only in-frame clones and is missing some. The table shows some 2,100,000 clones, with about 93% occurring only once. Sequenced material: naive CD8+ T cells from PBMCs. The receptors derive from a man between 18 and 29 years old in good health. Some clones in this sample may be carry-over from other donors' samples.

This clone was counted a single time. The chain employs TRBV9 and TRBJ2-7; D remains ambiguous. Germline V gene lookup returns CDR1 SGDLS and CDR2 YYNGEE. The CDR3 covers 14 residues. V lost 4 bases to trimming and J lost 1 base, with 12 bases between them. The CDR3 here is CASSPTYRSYEQYF. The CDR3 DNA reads TGTGCCAGCAGCCCCACATATCGTTCCTACGAGCAGTACTTC.

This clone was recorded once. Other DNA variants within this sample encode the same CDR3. This CDR3 is CASSYGEGEQYF. CDR3 sequence (DNA): TGTGCCAGCAGTTACGGGGAGGGCGAGCAGTACTTC. This chain uses TRBV6-5 with TRBJ2-7; 7 bases map to TRBD2. The germline gives CDR1 MNHEY, CDR2 SVGAGI. The CDR3 has 12 residues. V shed 2 bases and J 6 bases; nucleotides not matched to a gene: 1.

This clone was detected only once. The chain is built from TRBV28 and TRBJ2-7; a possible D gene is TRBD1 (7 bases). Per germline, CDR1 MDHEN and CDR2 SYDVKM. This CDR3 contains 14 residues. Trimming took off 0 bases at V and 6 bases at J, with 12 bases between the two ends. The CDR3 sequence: CASSLWTGRSEQYF. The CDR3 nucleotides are TGTGCCAGCAGTTTATGGACAGGGAGGAGCGAGCAGTACTTC.

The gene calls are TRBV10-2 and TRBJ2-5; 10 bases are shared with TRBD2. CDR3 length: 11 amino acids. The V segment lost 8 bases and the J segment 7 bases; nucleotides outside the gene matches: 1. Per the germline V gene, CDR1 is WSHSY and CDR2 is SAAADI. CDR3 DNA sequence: TGCGCCAGCGCTAGCGGGGGGACCCAGTACTTC. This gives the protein CASASGGTQYF.

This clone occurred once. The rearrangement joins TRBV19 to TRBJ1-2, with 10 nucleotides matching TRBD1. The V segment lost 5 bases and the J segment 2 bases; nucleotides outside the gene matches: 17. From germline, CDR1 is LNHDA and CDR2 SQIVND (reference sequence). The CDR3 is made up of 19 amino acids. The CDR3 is CASSSGRSGTGELNYGYTF. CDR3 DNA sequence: TGTGCCAGTAGTTCCGGACGTTCCGGGACAGGGGAGTTAAACTATGGCTACACCTTC.

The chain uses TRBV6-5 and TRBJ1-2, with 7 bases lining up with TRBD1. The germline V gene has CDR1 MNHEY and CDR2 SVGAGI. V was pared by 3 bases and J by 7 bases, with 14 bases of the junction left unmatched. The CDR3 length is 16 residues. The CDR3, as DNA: TGTGCCAGCAGTTATTCGCCCGGGACAGCGTGGATTGGCTACACCTTC. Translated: CASSYSPGTAWIGYTF.

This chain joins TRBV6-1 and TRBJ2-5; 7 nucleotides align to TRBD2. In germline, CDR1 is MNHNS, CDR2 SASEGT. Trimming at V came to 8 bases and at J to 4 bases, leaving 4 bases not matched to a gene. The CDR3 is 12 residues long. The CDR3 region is CASEGGLETQYF. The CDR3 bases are TGTGCCAGCGAGGGAGGGCTAGAGACCCAGTACTTC.

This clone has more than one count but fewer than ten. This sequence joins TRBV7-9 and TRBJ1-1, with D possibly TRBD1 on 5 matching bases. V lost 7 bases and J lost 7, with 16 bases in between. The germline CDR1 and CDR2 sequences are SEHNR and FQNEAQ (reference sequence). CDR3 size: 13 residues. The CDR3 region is CASTSPTGDEAFF. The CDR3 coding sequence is TGTGCCAGCACTTCTCCTACGGGGGATGAAGCTTTCTTT.

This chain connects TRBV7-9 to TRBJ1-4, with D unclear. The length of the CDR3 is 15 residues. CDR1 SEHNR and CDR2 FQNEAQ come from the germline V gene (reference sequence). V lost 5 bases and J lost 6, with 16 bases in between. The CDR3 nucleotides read TGTGCCAGCAGCCGTAGTCCGGACCTCGATGAAAAACTGTTTTTT. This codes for CASSRSPDLDEKLFF.

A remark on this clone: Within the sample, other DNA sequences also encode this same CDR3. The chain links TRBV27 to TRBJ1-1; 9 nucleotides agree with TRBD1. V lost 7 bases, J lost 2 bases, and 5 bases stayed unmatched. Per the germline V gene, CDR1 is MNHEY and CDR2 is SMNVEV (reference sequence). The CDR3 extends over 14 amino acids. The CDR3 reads CASTRTGVNTEAFF. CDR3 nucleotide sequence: TGTGCCAGCACCCGGACAGGGGTAAACACTGAAGCTTTCTTT.

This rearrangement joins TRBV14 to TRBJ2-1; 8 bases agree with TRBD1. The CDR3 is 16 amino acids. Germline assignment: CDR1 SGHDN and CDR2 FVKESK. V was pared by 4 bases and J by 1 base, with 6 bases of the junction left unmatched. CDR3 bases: TGTGCCAGCAGCCGCTTCGGACAGGGTTCCTACAATGAGCAGTTCTTC. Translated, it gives CASSRFGQGSYNEQFF.

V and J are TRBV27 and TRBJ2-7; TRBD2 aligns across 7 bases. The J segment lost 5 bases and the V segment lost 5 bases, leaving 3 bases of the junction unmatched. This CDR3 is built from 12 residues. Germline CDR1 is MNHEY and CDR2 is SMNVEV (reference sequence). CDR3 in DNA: TGTGCCAGCAGTAGCCGGGGGGACGAGCAGTACTTC. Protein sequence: CASSSRGDEQYF.

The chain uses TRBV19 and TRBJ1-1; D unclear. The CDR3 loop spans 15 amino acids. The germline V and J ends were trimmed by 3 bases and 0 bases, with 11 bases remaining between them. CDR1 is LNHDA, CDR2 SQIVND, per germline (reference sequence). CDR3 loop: CASSIPNTVNTEAFF. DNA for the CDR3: TGTGCCAGTAGTATTCCGAACACCGTGAACACTGAAGCTTTCTTT.

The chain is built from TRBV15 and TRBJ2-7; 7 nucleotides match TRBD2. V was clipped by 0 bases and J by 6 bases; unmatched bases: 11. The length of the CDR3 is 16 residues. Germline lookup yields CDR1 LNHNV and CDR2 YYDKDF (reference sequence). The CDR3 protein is CATSRDLGGGAGEQYF. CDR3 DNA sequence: TGTGCCACCAGCAGAGATCTTGGGGGAGGGGCCGGCGAGCAGTACTTC.

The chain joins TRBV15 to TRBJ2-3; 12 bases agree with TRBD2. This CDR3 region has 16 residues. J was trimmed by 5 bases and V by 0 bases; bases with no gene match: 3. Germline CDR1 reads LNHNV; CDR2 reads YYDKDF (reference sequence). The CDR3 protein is CATSREGLAGRDTQYF. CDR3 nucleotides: TGTGCCACCAGCAGAGAAGGACTAGCGGGGCGAGATACGCAGTATTTT.

The CDR3 coding sequence is TGCGCCAGCAGCCAAGATGGAGGGTCGACTAATGAAAAACTGTTTTTT. This sequence encodes CASSQDGGSTNEKLFF. The chain uses TRBV4-3 and TRBJ1-4, with no clear D. Per germline, CDR1 LGHNA and CDR2 YSLEER. This CDR3 is built from 16 residues. V dropped 0 bases and J dropped 2 bases, with 10 bases sitting between them.

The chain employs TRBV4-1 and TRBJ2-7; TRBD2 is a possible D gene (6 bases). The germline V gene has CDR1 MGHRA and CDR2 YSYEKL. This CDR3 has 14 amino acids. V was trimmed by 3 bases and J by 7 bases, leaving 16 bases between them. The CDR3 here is CASSHGGDRAEQYF. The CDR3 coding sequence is TGCGCCAGCAGCCACGGGGGTGATAGGGCTGAGCAGTACTTC.